These 6 T cell receptor beta chains were sequenced from one sample in a study of shared clonotypes between healthy human individuals. Profiling relied on immunoSEQ multiplex PCR, and the TCRdb table lists in-frame clones only, not all of them. Of some 2 million clones listed, about 95% were seen once; the top ten hold 1.2%. In the naive CD8 group, cells lacked CD45RO and were positively selected for CCR7, so terminally differentiated effector memory CD45RA+ cells were left out. Sequencing input: naive CD8+ T cells sorted from blood. The source of these receptors is a man between 18 and 29 years old in good health.

This sequence joins TRBV4-1 and TRBJ1-3; unclear D gene. In germline, CDR1 is MGHRA, CDR2 YSYEKL. V was trimmed by 4 bases and J by 0 bases, leaving 13 bases between them. The CDR3 is 16 amino acids. In nucleotides, the CDR3 is TGCGCCAGCAGCCGCAAAGCCCCCGGCTCTGGAAACACCATATATTTT. Amino acid sequence: CASSRKAPGSGNTIYF.

Regarding this clone: This sample includes further DNA sequences coding for the same CDR3. This chain connects TRBV11-2 to TRBJ2-5; 10 bases map to TRBD2. The CDR3 loop spans 15 amino acids. V was clipped by 2 bases and J by 0 bases; unmatched bases: 0. From germline, CDR1 is SGHAT and CDR2 FQNNGV. The CDR3 protein is CASSLTSGDQETQYF. As DNA, the CDR3 is TGTGCCAGCAGCTTAACTAGCGGGGACCAAGAGACCCAGTACTTC. Using reference TRBV11-2 and TRBJ2-5 for the parts outside the CDR3, the full variable domain is EAGVAQSPRYKIIEKRQSVAFWCNPISGHATLYWYQQILGQGPKLLIQFQNNGVVDDSQLPKDRFSAERLKGVDSTLKIQPAKLEDSAVYLCASSLTSGDQETQYFGPGTRLLVL.

The V gene is TRBV6-1, the J gene TRBJ1-5; D not certain. Germline V gives CDR1 MNHNS, CDR2 SASEGT. Trimming removed 4 bases from V and 2 bases from J, with 15 bases in between. CDR3 size: 16 residues. CDR3 region: CASSVRPTRGNQPQHF. The CDR3 DNA sequence: TGTGCCAGCAGTGTACGGCCCACTCGGGGCAATCAGCCCCAGCATTTT.

V is TRBV19 and J is TRBJ2-6; 7 bases are shared with TRBD1. This CDR3 has 16 residues. V gave up 3 bases and J gave up 4 bases; unmatched junction bases: 6. Germline V lookup: CDR1 LNHDA, CDR2 SQIVND (reference sequence). The CDR3 sequence: CASSIEGALGANVLTF. Written as DNA, the CDR3 is TGTGCCAGTAGTATCGAGGGGGCTTTGGGGGCCAACGTCCTGACTTTC.

The chain links TRBV2 to TRBJ2-7; perhaps TRBD1 as D (6 bases). Trimming cost V 2 bases and J 4 bases, with 15 bases left between them. The CDR3 loop spans 15 amino acids. Germline assignment: CDR1 SNHLY and CDR2 FYNNEI. The CDR3 is CASSESAGVGYEQYF. The DNA of the CDR3 is TGTGCCAGCAGTGAATCGGCAGGGGTAGGGTACGAGCAGTACTTC. Full variable domain (missing parts from reference TRBV2 and TRBJ2-7): EPEVTQTPSHQVTQMGQEVILRCVPISNHLYFYWYRQILGQKVEFLVSFYNNEISEKSEIFDDQFSVERPDGSNFTLKIRSTKLEDSAMYFCASSESAGVGYEQYFGPGTRLTVT.

The chain has TRBV7-9 and TRBJ2-7, with D possibly being TRBD1 (5 bases). The CDR3 has 13 amino acids. The V gene's germline CDR1 is SEHNR and CDR2 FQNEAQ (reference sequence). Between the trimmed V and J ends, which lost 5 bases and 5 bases, there was a span of 13 bases. Here the CDR3 DNA reads TGTGCCAGCAGCCTCGAAGTAGGGGACGAGCAGTACTTC. Translating it yields CASSLEVGDEQYF.